This T cell receptor (beta chain) is from a study of response to subunit inactivated influenza vaccine (dated by TCRdb to about 2018). Describing the broader study: Deep quantitative profiling of the T cell receptor repertoire was used in the study to follow responses to a trivalent subunit inactivated influenza vaccine.

CDR1 is given as MRHNA and CDR2 as SNTAGT, both from the germline V gene. Trimming takes 3 bases from V and 0 bases from J, and the germline ends sit 9 bases apart. Counted from cysteine to phenylalanine, this CDR3 has 15 amino acids. Only the CDR3 DNA is retained, 45 bases long and in frame from the first base. This clonotype was recorded at least ten times. What this receptor recognizes is not known. Qualities for individual bases were not recorded, and no much larger clone is one base off. The research as a whole found: According to the authors, only a limited number of new T cells may be recruited by each seasonal influenza vaccination.

Receptor amplification or capture employed RT-PCR. For sequencing, an Illumina HiSeq 2500 was employed. Using fastp at Q25 and MiXCR, TCRdb reprocessed the public reads and kept productive beta chains. Under each unique CDR3 protein, matching rows form one entry showing the most common genes and DNA. In this sample the table shows about 300,000 distinct CDR3 sequences, less than 25% of which occur a single time. 10% of the sample rests with the top ten. Sequencing used PBMCs from blood, obtained about 19 months after vaccination. The chain is encoded by TRBV6-4 joined to TRBJ2-1, with no confidently assigned D gene. The clonotype originates from a man between 50 and 70 years old who received an inactivated influenza vaccine. Donor details come from another sample of the same person, matched by shared clones. The DNA sequence is as follows: TGTGCCAGCAGTGAGGGCGGTAGCTCCTACAATGAGCAGTTCTTC. The resulting protein is CASSEGGSSYNEQFF.